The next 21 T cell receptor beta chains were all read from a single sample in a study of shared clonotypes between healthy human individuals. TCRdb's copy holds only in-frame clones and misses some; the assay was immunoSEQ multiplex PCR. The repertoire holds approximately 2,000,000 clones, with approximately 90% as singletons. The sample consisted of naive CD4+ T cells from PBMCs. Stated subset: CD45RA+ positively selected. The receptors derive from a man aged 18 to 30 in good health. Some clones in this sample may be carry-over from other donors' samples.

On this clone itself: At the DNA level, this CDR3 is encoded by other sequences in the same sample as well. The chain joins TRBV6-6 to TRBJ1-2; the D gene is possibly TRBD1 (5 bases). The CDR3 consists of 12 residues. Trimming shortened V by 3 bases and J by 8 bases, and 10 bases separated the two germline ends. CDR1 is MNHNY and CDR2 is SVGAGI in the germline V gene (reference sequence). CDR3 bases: TGTGCCAGCAGTTATGGGGGTGGCGGCTACACCTTC. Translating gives CASSYGGGGYTF.

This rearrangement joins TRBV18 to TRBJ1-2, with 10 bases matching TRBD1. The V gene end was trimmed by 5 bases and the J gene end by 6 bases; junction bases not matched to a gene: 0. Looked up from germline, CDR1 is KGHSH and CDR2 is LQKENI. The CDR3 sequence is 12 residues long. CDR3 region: CASSGQGDGYTF. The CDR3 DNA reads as TGTGCCAGCTCAGGACAGGGGGATGGCTACACCTTC.

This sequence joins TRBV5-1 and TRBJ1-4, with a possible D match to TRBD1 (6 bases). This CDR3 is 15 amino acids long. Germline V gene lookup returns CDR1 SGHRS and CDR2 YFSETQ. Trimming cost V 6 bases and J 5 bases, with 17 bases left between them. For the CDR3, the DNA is TGCGCCAGCACCAGGGAGGGGGACTTCAATGAAAAACTGTTTTTT. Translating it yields CASTREGDFNEKLFF.

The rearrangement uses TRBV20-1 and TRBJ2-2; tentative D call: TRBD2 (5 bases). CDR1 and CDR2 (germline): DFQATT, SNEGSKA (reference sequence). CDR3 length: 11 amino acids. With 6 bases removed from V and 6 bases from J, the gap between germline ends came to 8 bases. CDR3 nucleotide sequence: TGCAGTGCCCAGGAGGCCGGGGAGCTGTTTTTT. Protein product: CSAQEAGELFF.

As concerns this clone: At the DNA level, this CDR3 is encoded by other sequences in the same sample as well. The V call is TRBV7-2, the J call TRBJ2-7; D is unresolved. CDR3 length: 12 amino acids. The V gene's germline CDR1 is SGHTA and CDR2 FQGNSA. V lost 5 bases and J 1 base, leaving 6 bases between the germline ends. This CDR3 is CASSPPSYEQYF. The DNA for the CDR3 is TGTGCCAGCAGCCCTCCTTCCTACGAGCAGTACTTC.

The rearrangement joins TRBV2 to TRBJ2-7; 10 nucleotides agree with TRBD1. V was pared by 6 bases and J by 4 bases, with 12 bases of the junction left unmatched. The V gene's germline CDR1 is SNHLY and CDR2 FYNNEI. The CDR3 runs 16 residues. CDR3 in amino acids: CASSPFRDRGRYEQYF. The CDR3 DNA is TGTGCCAGCAGCCCTTTCCGGGACAGGGGTCGATACGAGCAGTACTTC.

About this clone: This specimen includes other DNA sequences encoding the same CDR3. CDR3 nucleotides: TGCGCCAGCAGCTTGTCGGGGAGTGGAAACACCATATATTTT. Its protein is CASSLSGSGNTIYF. The chain carries TRBV5-1 and TRBJ1-3; D uncertain. The V gene's germline CDR1 is SGHRS and CDR2 YFSETQ. The CDR3 is 14 amino acids. With 1 base removed from V and 3 bases from J, the gap between germline ends came to 8 bases.

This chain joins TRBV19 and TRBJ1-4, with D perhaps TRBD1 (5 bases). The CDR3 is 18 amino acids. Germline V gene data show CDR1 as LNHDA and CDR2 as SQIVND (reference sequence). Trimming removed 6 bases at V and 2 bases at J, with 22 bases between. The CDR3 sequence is CASSRNGQGRTTNEKLFF. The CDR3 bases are TGTGCCAGTAGCCGGAATGGGCAGGGAAGAACGACTAATGAAAAACTGTTTTTT.

The chain's CDR3 is CSVVPTWGTEAFF. CDR3 bases: TGCAGCGTCGTTCCCACCTGGGGGACTGAAGCTTTCTTT. The V call is TRBV29-1, the J call TRBJ1-1, with D perhaps TRBD1 (5 bases). The ends were cut back, 6 bases at V and 5 bases at J, with 16 bases in the middle. Germline-derived CDR1 and CDR2 are SQVTM and ANQGSEA. This CDR3 has 13 residues.

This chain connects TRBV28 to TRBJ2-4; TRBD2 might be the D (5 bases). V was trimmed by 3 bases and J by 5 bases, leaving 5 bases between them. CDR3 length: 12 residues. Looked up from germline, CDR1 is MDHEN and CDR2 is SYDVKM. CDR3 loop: CASSLEENIQYF. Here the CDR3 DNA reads TGTGCCAGCAGTTTGGAGGAAAACATTCAGTACTTC.

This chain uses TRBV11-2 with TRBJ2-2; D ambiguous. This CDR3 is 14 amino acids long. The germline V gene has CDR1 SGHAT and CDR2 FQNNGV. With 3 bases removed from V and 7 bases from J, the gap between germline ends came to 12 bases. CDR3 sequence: CASSFLGSVGELFF. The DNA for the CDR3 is TGTGCCAGCAGCTTTCTGGGGTCGGTCGGGGAGCTGTTTTTT.

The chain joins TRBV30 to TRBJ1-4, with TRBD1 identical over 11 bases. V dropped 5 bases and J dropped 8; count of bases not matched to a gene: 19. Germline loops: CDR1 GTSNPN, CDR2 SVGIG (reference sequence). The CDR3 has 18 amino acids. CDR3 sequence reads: CAWGPRTGGGPTLEKLFF. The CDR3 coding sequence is TGTGCCTGGGGCCCACGGACAGGGGGCGGCCCGACCCTCGAAAAACTGTTTTTT. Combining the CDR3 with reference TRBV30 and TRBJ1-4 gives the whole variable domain SQTIHQWPATLVQPVGSPLSLECTVEGTSNPNLYWYRQAAGRGLQLLFYSVGIGQISSEVPQNLSASRPQDRQFILSSKKLLLSDSGFYLCAWGPRTGGGPTLEKLFFGSGTQLSVL.

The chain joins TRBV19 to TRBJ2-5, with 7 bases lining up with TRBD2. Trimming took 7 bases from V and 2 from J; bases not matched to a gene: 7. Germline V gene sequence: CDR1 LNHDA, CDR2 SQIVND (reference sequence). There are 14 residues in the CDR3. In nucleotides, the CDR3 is TGTGCCAGTAAACCCGCCGGGGGGCAAGAGACCCAGTACTTC. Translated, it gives CASKPAGGQETQYF. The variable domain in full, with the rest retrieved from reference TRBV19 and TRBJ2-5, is DGGITQSPKYLFRKEGQNVTLSCEQNLNHDAMYWYRQDPGQGLRLIYYSQIVNDFQKGDIAEGYSVSREKKESFPLTVTSAQKNPTAFYLCASKPAGGQETQYFGPGTRLLVL.

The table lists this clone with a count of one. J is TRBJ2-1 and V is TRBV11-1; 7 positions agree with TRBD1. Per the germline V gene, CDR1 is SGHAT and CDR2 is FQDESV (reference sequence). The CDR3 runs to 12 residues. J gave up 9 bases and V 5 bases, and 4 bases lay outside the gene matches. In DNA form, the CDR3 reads TGTGCCAGCAGCCAGACAGGGTCTGAGCAGTTCTTC. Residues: CASSQTGSEQFF. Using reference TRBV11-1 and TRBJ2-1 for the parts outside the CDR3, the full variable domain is EAEVAQSPRYKITEKSQAVAFWCDPISGHATLYWYRQILGQGPELLVQFQDESVVDDSQLPKDRFSAERLKGVDSTLKIQPAELGDSAMYLCASSQTGSEQFFGPGTRLTVL.

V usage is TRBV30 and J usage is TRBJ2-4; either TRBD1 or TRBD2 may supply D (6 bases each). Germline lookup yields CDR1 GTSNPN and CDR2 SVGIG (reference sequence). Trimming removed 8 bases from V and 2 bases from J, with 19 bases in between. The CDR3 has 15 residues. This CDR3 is CAGHSRGDPKNIQYF. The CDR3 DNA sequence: TGTGCCGGACACTCGAGGGGGGACCCCAAAAACATTCAGTACTTC.

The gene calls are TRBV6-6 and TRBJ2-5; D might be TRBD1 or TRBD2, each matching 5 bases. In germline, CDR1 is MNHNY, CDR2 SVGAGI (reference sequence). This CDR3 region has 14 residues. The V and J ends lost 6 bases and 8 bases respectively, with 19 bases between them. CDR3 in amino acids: CASRTGTSKRTQYF. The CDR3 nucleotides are TGTGCCAGCAGAACCGGGACGTCCAAGAGAACCCAGTACTTC.

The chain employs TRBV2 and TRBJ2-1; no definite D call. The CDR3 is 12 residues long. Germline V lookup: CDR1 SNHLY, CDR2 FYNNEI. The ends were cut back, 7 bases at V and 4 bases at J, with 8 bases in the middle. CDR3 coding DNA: TGTGCCAGCATACCCGTATACAATGAGCAGTTCTTC. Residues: CASIPVYNEQFF.

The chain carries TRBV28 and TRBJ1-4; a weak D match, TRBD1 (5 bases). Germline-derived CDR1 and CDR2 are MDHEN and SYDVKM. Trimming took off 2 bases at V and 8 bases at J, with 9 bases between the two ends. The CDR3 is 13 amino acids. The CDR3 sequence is CASSLGAAEKLFF. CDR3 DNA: TGTGCCAGCAGTTTAGGGGCTGCCGAAAAACTGTTTTTT.

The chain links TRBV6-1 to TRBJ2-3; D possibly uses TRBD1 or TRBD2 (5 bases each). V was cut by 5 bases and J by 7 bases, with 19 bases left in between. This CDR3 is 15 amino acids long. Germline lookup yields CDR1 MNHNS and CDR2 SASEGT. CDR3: CASSHYPVGEYTQYF. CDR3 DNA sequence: TGTGCCAGCAGTCATTACCCGGTGGGGGAGTATACGCAGTATTTT.

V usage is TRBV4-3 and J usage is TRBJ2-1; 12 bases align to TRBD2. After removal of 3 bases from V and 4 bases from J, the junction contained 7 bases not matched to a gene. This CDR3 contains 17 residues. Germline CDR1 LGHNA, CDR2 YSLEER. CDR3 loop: CASSHARTSGAYNEQFF. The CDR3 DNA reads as TGCGCCAGCAGCCATGCAAGGACTAGCGGGGCATACAATGAGCAGTTCTTC.

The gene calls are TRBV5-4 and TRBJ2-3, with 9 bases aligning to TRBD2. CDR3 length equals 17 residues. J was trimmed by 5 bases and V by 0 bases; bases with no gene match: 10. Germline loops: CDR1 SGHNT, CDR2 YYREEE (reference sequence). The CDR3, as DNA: TGTGCCAGCAGCTTGGGGGCCGGGCGGGAGGGGAGAGATACGCAGTATTTT. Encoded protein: CASSLGAGREGRDTQYF.